These 32 T cell receptor beta chains came from one sample sequenced in a study of Ad26.COV2.S vaccination and SARS-CoV-2 variants. Some clones are missing from TCRdb's copy, which holds only in-frame ones; the method was immunoSEQ multiplex PCR. The sample has hundreds of thousands of clones, approximately 92% seen once. Treatment here: around 19 received Ad26.COV2.S at low or high dose, single or two shots; a few received placebo; per-sample allocation not given. The investigators took samples on day 63 after the first vaccine or placebo injection. This sample comprised peripheral blood, obtained in a trial of Ad26.COV2.S vaccine versus placebo. The receptor set was obtained from a person aged 18-60 years who received the Ad26.COV2.S COVID-19 vaccine or a placebo.

The chain couples TRBV5-8 to TRBJ1-5; a possible D gene is TRBD1 (5 bases). Germline lookup yields CDR1 SGHTS and CDR2 YDEGEE. This CDR3 is built from 16 residues. Trimming pared 3 bases from V and 5 bases from J, leaving 18 bases between. CDR3 residues: CASSSLGRGGYQPQHF. The CDR3 DNA is TGTGCCAGCAGCTCTCTCGGACGGGGGGGGTATCAGCCCCAGCATTTT.

DNA of the CDR3: TGTGCCAGCAGCCAAGAGCCCCAGGGGGAGCAGTACGTC. It encodes CASSQEPQGEQYV. The chain uses TRBV3-1 (or the pseudogene TRBV3-2) and TRBJ2-7; maybe TRBD1 (6 bases). Germline loops: CDR1 LGHDT, CDR2 YNNKEL (reference sequence). The CDR3 runs 13 residues. The V end lost 0 bases, the J end lost 7 bases, and 10 bases lay between the germline ends.

This chain links TRBV4-3 with TRBJ1-1; D uncertain. Per the germline V gene, CDR1 is LGHNA and CDR2 is YSLEER. This CDR3 contains 15 residues. The V end was cut by 1 base, the J end by 5 bases, with 14 bases between. Written as DNA, the CDR3 is TGCGCCAGCAGCCAAGTACTTGGACGGCGAACTGAAGCTTTCTTT. Translating it yields CASSQVLGRRTEAFF.

The genes are TRBV9 and TRBJ2-3; no firm D call. Per germline, CDR1 SGDLS and CDR2 YYNGEE. V gave up 0 bases and J gave up 3 bases, with 5 bases separating them. This CDR3 contains 13 residues. In nucleotides, the CDR3 is TGTGCCAGCAGCGTAGATGGGACAGATACGCAGTATTTT. Translation: CASSVDGTDTQYF.

This chain connects TRBV7-2 to TRBJ1-5; no definite D call. The ends were cut back, 3 bases at V and 7 bases at J, with 7 bases in the middle. This CDR3 has 12 residues. CDR1 and CDR2 from the germline V gene are SGHTA and FQGNSA. CDR3 nucleotide sequence: TGTGCCAGCAGCTTTCTTCTACAGCCCCAGCATTTT. Translation: CASSFLLQPQHF.

This clone appeared once. The chain couples TRBV4-3 to TRBJ1-1; D remains ambiguous. Trimming shortened V by 3 bases and J by 5 bases, and 16 bases separated the two germline ends. The CDR3 runs 15 residues. Germline V CDR1 and CDR2: LGHNA, YSLEER. CDR3 in DNA: TGCGCCAGCAGCCAGTTCGGAGAAGGAGGGACTGAAGCTTTCTTT. This codes for CASSQFGEGGTEAFF.

The sample holds one count of this clone. The J gene is TRBJ1-2, the V gene TRBV18; no definite D call. Germline V gives CDR1 KGHSH, CDR2 LQKENI. CDR3 length: 13 amino acids. Trimming pared 1 base from V and 4 bases from J, leaving 7 bases between. The CDR3: CASSPQGAYGYTF. CDR3 nucleotides: TGTGCCAGCTCACCACAGGGAGCCTATGGCTACACCTTC. Full variable domain (rest looked up from reference TRBV18 and TRBJ1-2): NAGVMQNPRHLVRRRGQEARLRCSPMKGHSHVYWYRQLPEEGLKFMVYLQKENIIDESGMPKERFSAEFPKEGPSILRIQQVVRGDSAAYFCASSPQGAYGYTFGSGTRLTVV.

J is TRBJ2-4 and V is TRBV19; tentatively, D is TRBD2 (5 bases). The ends were cut back, 6 bases at V and 2 bases at J, with 17 bases in the middle. There are 16 residues in the CDR3. Germline V CDR1 and CDR2: LNHDA, SQIVND (reference sequence). The CDR3 DNA follows: TGTGCCAGTAGCACCCTCGGTTCGGGGTCCAAAAACATTCAGTACTTC. Encoded protein: CASSTLGSGSKNIQYF.

Only one count was recorded for this clone. This sequence joins TRBV6-6 and TRBJ1-5, with D unclear. Trimming removed 6 bases from V and 0 bases from J, with 6 bases in between. Germline V gene sequence: CDR1 MNHNY, CDR2 SVGAGI (reference sequence). This CDR3 spans 13 amino acids. As DNA, the CDR3 is TGTGCCAGCAGGGTTAATAGCAATCAGCCCCAGCATTTT. Residues: CASRVNSNQPQHF.

This clone was seen a single time. This chain uses TRBV9 with TRBJ2-2; 8 nucleotides line up with TRBD2. The V segment lost 0 bases and the J segment 1 base; nucleotides outside the gene matches: 5. Germline CDR1 is SGDLS and CDR2 is YYNGEE. The CDR3 sequence is 17 residues long. The CDR3 here is CASSVAGLAGNTGELFF. CDR3 nucleotide sequence: TGTGCCAGCAGCGTAGCAGGTCTAGCGGGGAACACCGGGGAGCTGTTTTTT.

This clone showed up just once. J is TRBJ2-3 and V is TRBV7-2; D may be TRBD2 (6 bases). The germline gives CDR1 SGHTA, CDR2 FQGNSA. V lost 5 bases, J lost 5 bases, and 14 bases lay in between. The CDR3 is made up of 14 amino acids. DNA for the CDR3: TGTGCCAGCAGCCTCGCGGAGGGTGTAGATACGCAGTATTTT. Its protein is CASSLAEGVDTQYF.

This clone showed up just a few times. Other DNA variants within this sample encode the same CDR3. The V call is TRBV5-4, the J call TRBJ1-3; possible D gene TRBD1, 5 bases. The CDR3 is 16 amino acids. V gave up 0 bases and J gave up 3 bases, with 13 bases separating them. Germline-derived CDR1 and CDR2 are SGHNT and YYREEE (reference sequence). The CDR3, as DNA: TGTGCCAGCAGCTTGGAAGGAAGAGGACATGGAAACACCATATATTTT. It is translated as CASSLEGRGHGNTIYF.

The CDR3 coding sequence is TGTGCCAGCAGTCCTGAGTTGGCCAACGTCCTGACTTTC. Residues: CASSPELANVLTF. This chain joins TRBV12-3 or TRBV12-4 and TRBJ2-6; D is unclear. V was trimmed by 5 bases and J by 6 bases, leaving 8 bases between them. The CDR3 sequence is 13 residues long.

This chain uses TRBV4-1 with TRBJ1-2; tentative D call: TRBD1 (6 bases). The CDR3 has 16 residues. Germline V gives CDR1 MGHRA, CDR2 YSYEKL. The V gene lost 0 bases and the J gene lost 4 bases, with 15 bases spanning the gap. As DNA, the CDR3 is TGCGCCAGCAGCCAAGATAAAGGGGAGGGGGTCTATGGCTACACCTTC. Residues: CASSQDKGEGVYGYTF.

The J gene is TRBJ2-1, the V gene TRBV11-3; 7 bases are shared with TRBD2. The length of the CDR3 is 13 residues. The V gene's germline CDR1 is SGHNT and CDR2 YENEEA. The V gene end was trimmed by 3 bases and the J gene end by 8 bases; junction bases not matched to a gene: 4. The chain's CDR3 is CASSFAGVDEQFF. The CDR3 DNA reads as TGTGCCAGCAGCTTCGCGGGGGTGGATGAGCAGTTCTTC.

The rearrangement links TRBV3-1 (or the pseudogene TRBV3-2) to TRBJ2-5, with TRBD2 identical over 7 bases. This CDR3 has 14 amino acids. V lost 1 base, J lost 5 bases, and 4 bases stayed unmatched. Germline V gene data show CDR1 as LGHDT and CDR2 as YNNKEL (reference sequence). CDR3 in DNA: TGTGCCAGCAGCCAAGTGAGCGGGACGGAGACCCAGTACTTC. Translated: CASSQVSGTETQYF.

This sequence joins TRBV30 and TRBJ2-1; weak D call: TRBD1 (6 bases). This CDR3 has 16 amino acids. The germline V gene has CDR1 GTSNPN and CDR2 SVGIG (reference sequence). The V end lost 5 bases, the J end lost 0 bases, and 17 bases lay between the germline ends. This CDR3 reads CAWDDERGGSYNEQFF. The CDR3 nucleotides read TGTGCCTGGGATGACGAACGAGGGGGCTCCTACAATGAGCAGTTCTTC.

This sequence joins TRBV28 and TRBJ2-3; tentatively, D is TRBD2 (5 bases). Germline CDR1 MDHEN, CDR2 SYDVKM. Deletions cut 5 bases from V and 1 base from J, with 16 bases between. The CDR3 consists of 16 residues. This CDR3 is CASSPLVPGRTDTQYF. Written as DNA, the CDR3 is TGTGCCAGCAGTCCACTAGTTCCCGGTCGCACAGATACGCAGTATTTT.

This clone came up a few times. The chain joins TRBV6-2 or TRBV6-3 to TRBJ1-5; 11 positions agree with TRBD1. The CDR3 loop spans 17 amino acids. J gave up 3 bases and V 4 bases, and 8 bases lay outside the gene matches. Germline loops: CDR1 MNHEY, CDR2 SVGEGT. CDR3 residues: CASSSPGQGVINQPQHF. The CDR3 DNA is TGTGCCAGCAGTTCTCCGGGACAGGGGGTGATCAATCAGCCCCAGCATTTT.

The rearrangement joins TRBV7-2 to TRBJ1-5; D call uncertain. Deletions cut 3 bases from V and 3 bases from J, with 6 bases between. Germline V gives CDR1 SGHTA, CDR2 FQGNSA. CDR3 length equals 13 residues. The CDR3 DNA reads TGTGCCAGCAGCTTGGTGGACAATCAGCCCCAGCATTTT. Translation gives CASSLVDNQPQHF. The full variable domain, its missing parts supplied by reference TRBV7-2 and TRBJ1-5, is GAGVSQSPSNKVTEKGKDVELRCDPISGHTALYWYRQSLGQGLEFLIYFQGNSAPDKSGLPSDRFSAERTGGSVSTLTIQRTQQEDSAVYLCASSLVDNQPQHFGDGTRLSIL.

This clone has a handful of counts. The chain couples TRBV6-6 to TRBJ1-6; 8 positions match TRBD1. The CDR3 contains 15 residues. Per the germline V gene, CDR1 is MNHNY and CDR2 is SVGAGI (reference sequence). The V and J ends lost 3 bases and 7 bases, in that order; junction bases with no gene match: 5. CDR3 nucleotides: TGTGCCAGCAGTTATCAGGGGGCGAAGAATTCACCCCTCCACTTT. Protein sequence: CASSYQGAKNSPLHF.

The CDR3 nucleotides read TGCGCCAGCAGCTTTCCAGGGGTGCGTGAGCAGTTCTTC. Translating it yields CASSFPGVREQFF. The J gene is TRBJ2-1, the V gene TRBV5-1; D perhaps matches TRBD1 (6 bases). V lost 2 bases to trimming and J lost 9 bases, with 12 bases between them. CDR3 length equals 13 residues. The germline V gene has CDR1 SGHRS and CDR2 YFSETQ.

The chain couples TRBV12-3 or TRBV12-4 to TRBJ1-2; D not resolved. The germline V and J ends were trimmed by 4 bases and 8 bases, with 14 bases remaining between them. The CDR3 runs 13 residues. CDR3 loop: CASSSAYLEGYTF. The CDR3 DNA reads TGTGCCAGCAGTTCCGCCTACCTGGAGGGCTACACCTTC.

The CDR3: CASSQAGPTYNEQFF. For the CDR3, the DNA is TGTGCCAGCAGCCAGGCGGGGCCGACCTACAATGAGCAGTTCTTC. The chain carries TRBV7-2 and TRBJ2-1; D is perhaps TRBD2 (6 bases). Germline CDR1 SGHTA, CDR2 FQGNSA. Trimming removed 5 bases from V and 2 bases from J, with 13 bases in between. This CDR3 has 15 residues.

The CDR3 region is CASSFQGGSSNYGYTF. The CDR3 bases are TGTGCCAGCAGCTTTCAGGGCGGTTCGAGTAACTATGGCTACACCTTC. V gene TRBV5-5 combines with J gene TRBJ1-2, with D possibly matching TRBD1 (5 bases). Germline V CDR1 and CDR2: SGHKS, YYEKEE (reference sequence). Trimming removed 2 bases from V and 1 base from J, with 15 bases in between. The CDR3 is 16 residues long.

The V call is TRBV25-1, the J call TRBJ2-5; a weak D match, TRBD2 (6 bases). There are 13 residues in the CDR3. Trimming stripped 2 bases from V and 4 bases from J, with 8 bases between. Germline V gives CDR1 MGHDK, CDR2 SYGVNS. The CDR3 region is CASSERGGETQYF. Written as DNA, the CDR3 is TGTGCCAGCAGTGAAAGGGGAGGAGAGACCCAGTACTTC.

This chain joins TRBV5-1 and TRBJ1-5; TRBD1 is a possible D gene (5 bases). Germline lookup yields CDR1 SGHRS and CDR2 YFSETQ. V was trimmed by 0 bases and J by 5 bases, leaving 12 bases between them. This CDR3 has 15 residues. CDR3 loop: CASSLGGGTDQPQHF. The CDR3 region has the DNA TGCGCCAGCAGCTTGGGTGGAGGGACGGATCAGCCCCAGCATTTT.

This clone was picked up one time. The V and J genes are TRBV6-2 or TRBV6-3 and TRBJ2-3, with unresolved D. The CDR3 is 19 amino acids. Trimming removed 0 bases from V and 0 bases from J, with 19 bases in between. In germline, CDR1 is MNHEY, CDR2 SVGEGT. The CDR3 loop reads CASSYSGSNLPFSTDTQYF. The CDR3 coding sequence is TGTGCCAGCAGTTACTCCGGGTCCAATCTTCCCTTTAGCACAGATACGCAGTATTTT.

This clone was detected a few times. The rearrangement joins TRBV4-1 to TRBJ1-1; weak D call: TRBD1 (6 bases). Trimming removed 1 base from V and 4 bases from J, with 10 bases in between. CDR1 and CDR2 (germline): MGHRA, YSYEKL. The CDR3 totals 14 residues. The CDR3 loop is CASSQGGRRTEAFF. The CDR3 DNA follows: TGCGCCAGCAGCCAAGGGGGGCGGCGCACTGAAGCTTTCTTT.

This chain connects TRBV21-1 to TRBJ2-2. TRBV21-1 corresponds to a pseudogene. This CDR3 has 17 amino acids. In DNA form, the CDR3 reads TGTGCCAGCAGCAAAGGGAGGGACACCGACTTCTCCGGGGAGCTGTTTTTT. Translating gives CASSKGRDTDFSGELFF.

This clone was seen just once. DNA for the CDR3: TGTGCCAGCAGTGATCGACGGGGAGGAGGTTTAGGCTACAATGAGCAGTTCTTC. Its protein is CASSDRRGGGLGYNEQFF. The rearrangement joins TRBV6-4 to TRBJ2-1; D possibly corresponds to TRBD2 (6 bases). V was shortened by 3 bases and J by 3 bases, with 21 bases between the two germline ends. The germline V gene has CDR1 MRHNA and CDR2 SNTAGT. CDR3 length equals 18 residues.

This chain joins TRBV9 and TRBJ2-2; possible D gene TRBD2, 5 bases. This CDR3 comprises 15 residues. V was pared by 4 bases and J by 4 bases, with 14 bases between. Per germline, CDR1 SGDLS and CDR2 YYNGEE. CDR3 nucleotides: TGTGCCAGCAGCCCAAGGACTTACTCCACCGGGGAGCTGTTTTTT. Amino acids: CASSPRTYSTGELFF.